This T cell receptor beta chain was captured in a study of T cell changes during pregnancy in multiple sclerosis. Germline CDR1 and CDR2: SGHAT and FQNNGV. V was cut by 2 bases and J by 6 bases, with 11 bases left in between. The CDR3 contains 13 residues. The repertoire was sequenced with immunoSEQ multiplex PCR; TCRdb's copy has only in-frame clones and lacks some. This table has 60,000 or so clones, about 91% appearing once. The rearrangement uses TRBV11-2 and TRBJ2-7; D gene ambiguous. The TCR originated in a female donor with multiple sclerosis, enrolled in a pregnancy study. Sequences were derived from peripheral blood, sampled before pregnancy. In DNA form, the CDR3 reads TGTGCCAGCAGCTTAAGTGACCTAGGCGAGCAGTACTTC. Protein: CASSLSDLGEQYF.